The next 2 T cell receptor beta chains were all read from a single sample in a study of cytomegalovirus exposure and HLA in healthy donors. PCR amplification relied on 60 Vbeta primers (plus 13 Jbeta primers). The protocol was immunoSEQ multiplex PCR, while the TCRdb copy is restricted to in-frame clones and leaves out a portion. This sample yields fewer than 85,000 clones, of which around 82% are seen a single time; 3% to 3.5% belongs to the top ten. Sequenced material: PBMCs. Source of these receptors: a man aged 35-49 years in good health and CMV-seronegative.

The CDR3, as DNA: TGTGCCAGCAGTGAATTGAACGGAGATGTGCCCCAGCATTTT. Encoded protein: CASSELNGDVPQHF. V is TRBV2 and J is TRBJ1-5; D gene ambiguous. From germline, CDR1 is SNHLY and CDR2 FYNNEI. V shed 2 bases and J shed 9 bases, with 14 bases lying between them. This CDR3 is 14 amino acids long.

In this sample, this clone turned up a few times. The chain has TRBV6-5 and TRBJ1-6; D is undetermined. Trimming removed 6 bases at V and 5 bases at J, with 5 bases between. CDR1 is MNHEY, CDR2 SVGAGI, per germline. CDR3 length: 12 amino acids. The CDR3 DNA reads as TGTGCCAGCAGACGGGATAATTCACCCCTCCACTTT. This gives the protein CASRRDNSPLHF.